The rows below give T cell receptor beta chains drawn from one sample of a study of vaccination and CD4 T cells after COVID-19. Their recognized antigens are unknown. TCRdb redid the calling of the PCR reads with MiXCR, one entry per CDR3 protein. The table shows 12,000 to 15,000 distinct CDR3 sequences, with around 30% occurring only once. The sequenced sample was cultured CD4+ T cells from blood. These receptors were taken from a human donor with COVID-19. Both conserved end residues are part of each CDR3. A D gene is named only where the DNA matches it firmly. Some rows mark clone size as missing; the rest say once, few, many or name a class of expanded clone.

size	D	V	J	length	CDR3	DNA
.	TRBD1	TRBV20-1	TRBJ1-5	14	CSARTGLSNQPQHF	TGCAGTGCCAGGACAGGGTTAAGCAATCAGCCCCAGCATTTT
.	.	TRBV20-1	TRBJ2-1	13	CSARERPYNEQFF	TGCAGTGCTAGAGAGCGACCCTACAATGAGCAGTTCTTC
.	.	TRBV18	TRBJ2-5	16	CASSLGIGTAQETQYF	TGTGCCAGCTCACTCGGAATCGGGACGGCTCAAGAGACCCAGTACTTC
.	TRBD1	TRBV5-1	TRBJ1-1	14	CASSLAGGNTEAFF	TGCGCCAGCAGCTTGGCAGGGGGGAACACTGAAGCTTTCTTT
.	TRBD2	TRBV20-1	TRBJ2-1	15	CSAPPGLAGNNEQFF	TGCAGTGCGCCACCGGGACTAGCGGGGAACAATGAGCAGTTCTTC
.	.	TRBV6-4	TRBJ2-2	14	CASSASPGTGELFF	TGTGCCAGCAGTGCCTCCCCGGGCACCGGGGAGCTGTTTTTT
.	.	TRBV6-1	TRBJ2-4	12	CASSPLENIQYF	TGTGCCAGCAGCCCGCTCGAAAACATTCAGTACTTC
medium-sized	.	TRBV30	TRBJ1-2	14	CAWSVARANYGYTF	TGTGCCTGGAGTGTGGCCCGAGCTAACTATGGCTACACCTTC
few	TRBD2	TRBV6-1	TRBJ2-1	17	CASSRTSGGAVGYEQFF	TGTGCCAGCAGTCGGACTAGCGGGGGGGCCGTTGGATATGAGCAGTTCTTC
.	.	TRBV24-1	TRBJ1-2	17	CATSDEARDITNYGYTF	TGTGCCACCAGTGATGAGGCGCGGGACATTACTAACTATGGCTACACCTTC
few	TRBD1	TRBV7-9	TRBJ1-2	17	CASSIPGQGASDYGYTF	TGTGCCAGCAGTATCCCCGGTCAGGGGGCAAGCGACTATGGCTACACCTTC
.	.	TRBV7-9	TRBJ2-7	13	CASSLDNLYEQYF	TGTGCCAGCAGTTTGGACAACCTCTACGAGCAGTACTTC
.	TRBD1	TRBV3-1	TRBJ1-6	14	CASRQKTGVSPLHF	TGTGCCAGCAGACAAAAAACAGGGGTGTCACCCCTCCACTTT
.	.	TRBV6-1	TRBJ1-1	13	CASSESRGTEAFF	TGTGCCAGCAGTGAAAGTCGGGGTACTGAAGCTTTCTTT
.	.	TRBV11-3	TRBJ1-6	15	CASSLSLLSWSPLHF	TGTGCCAGCAGCTTAAGTCTTCTGAGTTGGTCACCCCTCCACTTT
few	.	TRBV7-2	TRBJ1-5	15	CASSAAGGRNQPQHF	TGTGCCAGCAGCGCCGCCGGGGGGAGAAATCAGCCCCAGCATTTT
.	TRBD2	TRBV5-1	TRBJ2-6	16	CASSFGGSSGANVLTF	TGCGCCAGCAGCTTTGGCGGGAGCTCTGGGGCCAACGTCCTGACTTTC
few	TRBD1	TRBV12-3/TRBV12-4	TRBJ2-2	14	CASTRGPDTGELFF	TGTGCCAGCACCAGGGGGCCGGACACCGGGGAGCTGTTTTTT
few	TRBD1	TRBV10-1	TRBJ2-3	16	CASSVGTGGSVDTQYF	TGCGCCAGCAGCGTTGGGACAGGGGGCTCTGTGGATACGCAGTATTTT
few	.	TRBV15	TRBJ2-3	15	CATYAPRPGGGTQYF	TGTGCCACCTACGCCCCCCGCCCAGGGGGGGGCACGCAGTATTTT
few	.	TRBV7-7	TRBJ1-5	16	CASSLVGGEGNQPQHF	TGTGCTAGCAGCTTAGTAGGGGGGGAGGGCAATCAGCCCCAGCATTTT
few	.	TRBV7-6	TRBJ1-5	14	CASSPGVSNQPQHF	TGTGCCAGCAGCCCAGGGGTTTCCAATCAGCCCCAGCATTTT
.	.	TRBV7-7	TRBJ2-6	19	CASSPTILGGLSGANVLTF	TGTGCTAGCAGCCCGACTATTCTCGGAGGACTTTCTGGGGCCAACGTCCTGACTTTC
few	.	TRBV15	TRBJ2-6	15	CATSPWDTGANVLTF	TGTGCCACCAGCCCTTGGGATACCGGGGCCAACGTCCTGACTTTC
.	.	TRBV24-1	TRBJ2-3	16	CATSIGGPGLTDTQYF	TGTGCCACCAGTATCGGGGGGCCGGGACTGACAGATACGCAGTATTTT
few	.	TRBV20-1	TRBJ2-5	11	CSAKLGETQYF	TGCAGCGCCAAACTAGGAGAGACCCAGTACTTC
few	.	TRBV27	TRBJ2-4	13	CASSLQAGANQYF	TGTGCCAGCAGTCTCCAAGCAGGGGCGAATCAGTACTTC
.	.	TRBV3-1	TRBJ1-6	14	CASSQAQGDSPLHF	TGTGCCAGCAGCCAAGCCCAGGGAGACTCACCCCTCCACTTT